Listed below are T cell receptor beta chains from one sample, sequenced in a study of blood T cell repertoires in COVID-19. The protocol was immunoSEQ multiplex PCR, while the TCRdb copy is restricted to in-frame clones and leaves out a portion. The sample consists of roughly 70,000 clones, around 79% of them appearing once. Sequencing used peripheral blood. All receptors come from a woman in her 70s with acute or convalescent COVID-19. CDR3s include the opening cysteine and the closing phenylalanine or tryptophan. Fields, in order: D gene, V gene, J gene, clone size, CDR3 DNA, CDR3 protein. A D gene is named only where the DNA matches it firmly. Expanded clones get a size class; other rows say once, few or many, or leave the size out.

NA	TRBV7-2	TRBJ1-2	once	TGTGCCAGCAGCATCGGGAGCTATGGCTACACCTTC	CASSIGSYGYTF
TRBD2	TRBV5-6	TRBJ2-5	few	TGTGCCAGCAGCCTTACTAGCGACGGAAAAGTAGAGACCCAGTACTTC	CASSLTSDGKVETQYF
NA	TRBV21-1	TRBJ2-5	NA	TGTGCCATCAAGGCCGCCACAGGGGGCGGGGAGACCCAGTACTTC	CAIKAATGGGETQYF
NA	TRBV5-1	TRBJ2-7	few	TGCGCCAGCAGCCCTACCGCCGGGTCCTTCTACGAGCAGTACTTC	CASSPTAGSFYEQYF
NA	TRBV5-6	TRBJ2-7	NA	TGTGCCAGCAGCCGGACTAACCTACCATACGAGCAGTACTTC	CASSRTNLPYEQYF
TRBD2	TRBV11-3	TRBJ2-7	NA	TGTGCCAGCAGCCCCCGCGGGAGGGGATCCTACGAGCAGTACTTC	CASSPRGRGSYEQYF
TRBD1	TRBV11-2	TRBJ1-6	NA	TGTGCCAGCAGCTTAAATACAGGGGATTCACCCCTCCACTTT	CASSLNTGDSPLHF
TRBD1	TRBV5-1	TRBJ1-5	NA	TGCGCCAGCAGCCCAGGACAGGGTTATCAGCCCCAGCATTTT	CASSPGQGYQPQHF
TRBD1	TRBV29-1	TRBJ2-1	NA	TGCAGCGTTGAAAGACAGGGAACAAATGAGCAGTTCTTC	CSVERQGTNEQFF
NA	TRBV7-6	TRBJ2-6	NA	TGTGCCAGCAGCCCAGACAGCCCCAATTTCTCTGGGGCCAACGTCCTGACTTTC	CASSPDSPNFSGANVLTF
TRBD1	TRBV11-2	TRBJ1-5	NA	TGTGCCAGCAGCTTAGCAGGGGGTAATCAGCCCCAGCATTTT	CASSLAGGNQPQHF
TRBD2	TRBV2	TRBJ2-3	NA	TGTGCCAGTAGCCGGGGGGGGGATACGCAGTATTTT	CASSRGGDTQYF
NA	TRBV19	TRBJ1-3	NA	TGTGCCAGTAGTACCCTGGGGGCTCTCAGCTCTGGAAACACCATATATTTT	CASSTLGALSSGNTIYF
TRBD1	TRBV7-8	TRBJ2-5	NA	TGTGCCAGCAGCCCCCGGGACAGTGTAGAGACCCAGTACTTC	CASSPRDSVETQYF
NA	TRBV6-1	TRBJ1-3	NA	TGTGCCAGCAGTGAAGTGGGGAGCTCTGGAAACACCATATATTTT	CASSEVGSSGNTIYF
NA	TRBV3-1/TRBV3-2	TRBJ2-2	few	TGTGCCAGCAGCCAAGATCCCTTAAACACCGGGGAGCTGTTTTTT	CASSQDPLNTGELFF
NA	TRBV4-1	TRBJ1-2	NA	TGCGCCAGCAGCCAAGACGGACACAATAACTATGGCTACACCTTC	CASSQDGHNNYGYTF
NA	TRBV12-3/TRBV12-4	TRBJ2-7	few	TGTGCCAGCAGTTCCGGGGGCGAGCAGTACTTC	CASSSGGEQYF
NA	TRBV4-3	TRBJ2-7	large	TGCGCCAGCAGCCAAGTCGGGGACTTTTCCTACGAGCAGTACTTC	CASSQVGDFSYEQYF
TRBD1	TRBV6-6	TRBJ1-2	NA	TGTGCCAGCAGTAACACTCAAGCCGGGACAGGGGTCTCCTTC	CASSNTQAGTGVSF
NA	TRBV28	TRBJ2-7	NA	TGTGCCAGCAGTTTATACGGCGGCTACGAGCAGTACTTC	CASSLYGGYEQYF
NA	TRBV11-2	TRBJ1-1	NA	TGTGCCAGCAGCCCTGGGGCCAGGGAGAACACTGAAGCTTTCTTT	CASSPGARENTEAFF
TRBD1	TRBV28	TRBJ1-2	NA	TGTGCCAGCGAGCAGGGGGCTGACTATGGCTACACCTTC	CASEQGADYGYTF
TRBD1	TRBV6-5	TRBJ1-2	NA	TGTGCCATCGGGACAGGGGGCGGTCTCTATGGCTACACCTTC	CAIGTGGGLYGYTF
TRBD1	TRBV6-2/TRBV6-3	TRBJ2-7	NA	TGTGCCAGCAGTAGGACCGGGACAGGGTACGAGCAGTACTTC	CASSRTGTGYEQYF